These 5 T cell receptor beta chains came from one sample sequenced in a study of CD8+ T cells in alopecia areata. cDNA prepared by RNA extraction and subsequent reverse transcription served as the template for sequencing. Sequencing was performed with immunoSEQ multiplex PCR; in TCRdb, only in-frame clones are kept and a portion is missing. The sample lists under 300,000 clones, about 62% occurring once. Regarding treatment: oral pan-JAK inhibitor, 5-10 mg twice daily. The material was CD4+ T cells sorted from blood, obtained around week 54, from a patient treated with tofacitinib. The receptors originated from a human donor with alopecia areata.

This chain connects TRBV9 to TRBJ2-2, with unresolved D. The germline V gene encodes CDR1 SGDLS and CDR2 YYNGEE. With 3 bases removed from V and 1 base from J, the gap between germline ends came to 7 bases. This CDR3 spans 14 amino acids. As DNA, the CDR3 is TGTGCCAGCAGCGAACGGGTGAACACCGGGGAGCTGTTTTTT. Translating it yields CASSERVNTGELFF.

This clone is deemed medium-sized. The gene calls are TRBV7-8 and TRBJ2-3, with D tentatively TRBD1 or TRBD2 (6 bases each). This CDR3 has 16 residues. The germline V gene encodes CDR1 SGHVS and CDR2 FQNEAQ. V lost 5 bases and J lost 4, with 19 bases in between. CDR3 protein: CASSPTPQGLSDTQYF. CDR3 sequence (DNA): TGTGCCAGCAGCCCAACCCCACAGGGACTGTCAGATACGCAGTATTTT. Supplemented by reference TRBV7-8 and TRBJ2-3, the full variable domain reads GAGVSQSPRYKVAKRGQDVALRCDPISGHVSLFWYQQALGQGPEFLTYFQNEAQLDKSGLPSDRFFAERPEGSVSTLKIQRTQQEDSAVYLCASSPTPQGLSDTQYFGPGTRLTVL.

With respect to this clone: In the same sample, other DNA sequences code for this CDR3. V is TRBV9 and J is TRBJ2-5, with D perhaps matching TRBD2 (5 bases). Germline assignment: CDR1 SGDLS and CDR2 YYNGEE. V was trimmed by 0 bases and J by 5 bases, leaving 5 bases between them. This CDR3 has 12 residues. The chain's CDR3 is CASSVAGETQYF. CDR3 in DNA: TGTGCCAGCAGCGTAGCGGGGGAGACCCAGTACTTC.

This clone was seen just once. V gene TRBV9 combines with J gene TRBJ1-5; TRBD1 aligns across 7 bases. Per the germline V gene, CDR1 is SGDLS and CDR2 is YYNGEE. V trimming: 4 bases; J trimming: 6 bases; junction bases outside the gene matches: 10. This CDR3 is built from 15 residues. Here the CDR3 reads CASSPWGTEGQPQHF. The CDR3 DNA reads as TGTGCCAGCAGCCCCTGGGGGACAGAAGGTCAGCCCCAGCATTTT.

V usage is TRBV30 and J usage is TRBJ2-1; 7 bases agree with TRBD1. V trimming: 0 bases; J trimming: 4 bases; junction bases outside the gene matches: 0. The CDR3 consists of 13 residues. Germline V CDR1 and CDR2: GTSNPN, SVGIG (reference sequence). This chain's CDR3 is CAWSVQGYNEQFF. The CDR3 region has the DNA TGTGCCTGGAGTGTACAGGGGTACAATGAGCAGTTCTTC.